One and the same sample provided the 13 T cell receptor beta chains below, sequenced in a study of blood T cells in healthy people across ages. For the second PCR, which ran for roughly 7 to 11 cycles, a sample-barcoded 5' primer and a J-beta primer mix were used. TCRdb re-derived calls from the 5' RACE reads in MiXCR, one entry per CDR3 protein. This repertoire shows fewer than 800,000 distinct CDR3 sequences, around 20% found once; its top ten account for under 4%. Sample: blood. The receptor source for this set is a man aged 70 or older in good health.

The CDR3 is CASRSSGTGAPFF. The CDR3 bases are TGTGCCAGCAGGTCATCCGGGACAGGGGCGCCGTTCTTC. The V gene is TRBV6-7, the J gene TRBJ2-1; TRBD1 agrees at 10 bases. TRBV6-7 is recorded as an ORF, its role being uncertain. CDR3 length: 13 residues. The ends lost 6 bases at V and 15 bases at J; junction bases unmatched: 11.

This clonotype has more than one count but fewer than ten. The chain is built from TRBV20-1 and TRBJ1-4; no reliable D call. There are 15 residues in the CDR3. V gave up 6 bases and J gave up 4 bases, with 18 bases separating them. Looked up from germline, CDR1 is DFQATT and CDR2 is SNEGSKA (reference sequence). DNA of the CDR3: TGCAGTGCCCGTCCCCGGGAGGATCTTAATGAAAAACTGTTTTTT. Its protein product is CSARPREDLNEKLFF.

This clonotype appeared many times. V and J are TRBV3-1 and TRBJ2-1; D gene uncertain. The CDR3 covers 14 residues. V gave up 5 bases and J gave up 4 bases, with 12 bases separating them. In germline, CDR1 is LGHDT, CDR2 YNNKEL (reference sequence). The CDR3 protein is CASSTQALYNEQFF. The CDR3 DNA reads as TGTGCCAGCAGCACCCAAGCCCTTTACAATGAGCAGTTCTTC.

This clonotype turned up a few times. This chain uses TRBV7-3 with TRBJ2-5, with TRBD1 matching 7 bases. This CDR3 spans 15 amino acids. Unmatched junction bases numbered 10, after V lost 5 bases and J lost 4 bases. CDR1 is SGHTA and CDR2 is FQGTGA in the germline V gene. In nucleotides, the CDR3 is TGTGCCAGCAGCACCCCAGGGGGTTTGAGAGAGACCCAGTACTTC. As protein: CASSTPGGLRETQYF.

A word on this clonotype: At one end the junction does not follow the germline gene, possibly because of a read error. CDR3 region: CASSYYQGLNRDEEFF. The CDR3, as DNA: TGTGCCAGCAGTTACTACCAGGGCCTTAATCGGGATGAGGAGTTCTTC. The chain carries TRBV6-6 and TRBJ2-5; D might be TRBD1 or TRBD2, each matching 5 bases. There are 16 residues in the CDR3. The germline gives CDR1 MNHNY, CDR2 SVGAGI (reference sequence).

CDR3 nucleotides: TGTGCCAGCAGCTTCAAACAGATACATAACTATGGCTACACCTTC. This encodes CASSFKQIHNYGYTF. The chain couples TRBV7-9 to TRBJ1-2; no clear D gene. Germline lookup yields CDR1 SEHNR and CDR2 FQNEAQ (reference sequence). V gave up 3 bases and J gave up 1 base, with 12 bases separating them. The CDR3 runs to 15 residues.

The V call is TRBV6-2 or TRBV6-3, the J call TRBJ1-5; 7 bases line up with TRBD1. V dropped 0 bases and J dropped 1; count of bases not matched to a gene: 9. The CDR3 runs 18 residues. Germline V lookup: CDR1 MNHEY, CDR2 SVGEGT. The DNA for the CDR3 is TGTGCCAGCAGTTACTCGAAAACTACAGGGGTGAGCAATCAGCCCCAGCATTTT. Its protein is CASSYSKTTGVSNQPQHF.

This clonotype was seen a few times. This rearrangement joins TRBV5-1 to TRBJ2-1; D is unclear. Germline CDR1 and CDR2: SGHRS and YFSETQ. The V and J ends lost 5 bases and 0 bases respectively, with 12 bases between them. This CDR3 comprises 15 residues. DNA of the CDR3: TGCGCCAGCAGTCCGCGGAGATACTCCTACAATGAGCAGTTCTTC. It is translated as CASSPRRYSYNEQFF.

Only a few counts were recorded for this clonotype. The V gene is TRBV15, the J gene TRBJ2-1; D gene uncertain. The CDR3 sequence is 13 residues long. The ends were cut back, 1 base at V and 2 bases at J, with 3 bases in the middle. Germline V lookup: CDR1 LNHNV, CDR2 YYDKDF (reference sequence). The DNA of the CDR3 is TGTGCCACCAGCAGAGGCCCCTACAATGAGCAGTTCTTC. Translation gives CATSRGPYNEQFF.

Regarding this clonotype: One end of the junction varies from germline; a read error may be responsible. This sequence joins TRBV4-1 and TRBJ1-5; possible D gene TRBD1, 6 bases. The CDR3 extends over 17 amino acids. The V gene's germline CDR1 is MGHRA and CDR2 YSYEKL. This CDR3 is CASSQDFGRGSNQPQHF. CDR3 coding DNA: TGCGCCAGTAGCCAAGATTTTGGCAGGGGCAGCAATCAGCCCCAGCATTTT.

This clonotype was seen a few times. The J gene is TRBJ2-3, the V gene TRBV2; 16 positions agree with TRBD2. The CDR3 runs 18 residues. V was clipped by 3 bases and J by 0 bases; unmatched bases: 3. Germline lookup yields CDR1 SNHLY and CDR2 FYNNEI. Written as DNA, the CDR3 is TGTGCCAGCAGTGACGGGACTAGCGGGAGGGATAGCACAGATACGCAGTATTTT. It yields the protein CASSDGTSGRDSTDTQYF.

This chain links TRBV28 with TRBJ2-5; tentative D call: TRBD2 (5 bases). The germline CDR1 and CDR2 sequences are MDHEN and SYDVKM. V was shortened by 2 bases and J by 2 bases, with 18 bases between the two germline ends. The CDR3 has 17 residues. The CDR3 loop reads CASSLAPDSWGQETQYF. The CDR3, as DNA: TGTGCCAGCAGTTTAGCCCCGGACTCATGGGGTCAAGAGACCCAGTACTTC.

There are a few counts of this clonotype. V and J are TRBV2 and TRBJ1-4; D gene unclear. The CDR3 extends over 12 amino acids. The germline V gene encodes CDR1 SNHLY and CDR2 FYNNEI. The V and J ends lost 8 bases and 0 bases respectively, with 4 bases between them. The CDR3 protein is CASGATNEKLFF. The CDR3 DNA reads TGTGCCAGCGGGGCAACTAATGAAAAACTGTTTTTT.